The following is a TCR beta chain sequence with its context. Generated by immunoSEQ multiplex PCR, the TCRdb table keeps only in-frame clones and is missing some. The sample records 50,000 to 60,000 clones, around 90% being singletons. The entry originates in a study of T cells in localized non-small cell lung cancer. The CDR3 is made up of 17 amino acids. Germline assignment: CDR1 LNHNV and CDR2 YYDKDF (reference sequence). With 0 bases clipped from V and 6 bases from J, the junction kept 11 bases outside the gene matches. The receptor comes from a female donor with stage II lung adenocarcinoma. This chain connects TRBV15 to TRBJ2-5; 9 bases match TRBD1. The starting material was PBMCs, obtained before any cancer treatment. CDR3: CATSRDGHRGRRKTQYF. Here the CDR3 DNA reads TGTGCCACCAGCAGAGATGGTCACAGGGGGCGCCGGAAGACCCAGTACTTC. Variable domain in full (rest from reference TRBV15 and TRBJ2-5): DAMVIQNPRYQVTQFGKPVTLSCSQTLNHNVMYWYQQKSSQAPKLLFHYYDKDFNNEADTPDNFQSRRPNTSFCFLDIRSPGLGDTAMYLCATSRDGHRGRRKTQYFGPGTRLLVL.